This T cell receptor (beta chain) was obtained from a study of blood T cell repertoires in COVID-19. The germline V gene encodes CDR1 ENHRY and CDR2 SYGVKD. CDR3 length equals 11 residues. V was trimmed by 11 bases and J by 1 base, leaving 8 bases between them. This table comes from immunoSEQ multiplex PCR, and its TCRdb copy is limited to in-frame clones, with some not included. Among roughly 38,000 clones listed, roughly 80% were seen once. The sample consisted of peripheral blood. The chain uses TRBV10-3 and TRBJ2-5, with D possibly matching TRBD2 (6 bases). This receptor was taken from a man aged 60-69 years with COVID-19, enrolled during active disease. In DNA, the CDR3 is TGTGCCTCGGGGGTCCAAGAGACCCAGTACTTC. It specifies CASGVQETQYF.